This is a list of T cell receptor beta chains from one sample in a study of cytomegalovirus exposure and HLA in healthy donors. The table came from immunoSEQ multiplex PCR; TCRdb's copy has only in-frame clones and leaves some out. The data show about 120,000 clones, around 74% seen once. Sequenced material: PBMCs. The receptors shown here come from a man between 60 and 70 years old in good health and CMV-seropositive. CDR3s include the opening cysteine and the closing phenylalanine or tryptophan. D genes are given only for firm matches. For some rows the clone size is stated as once, few or many, or as a class when expanded; others skip it.

size | J | D | V | CDR3 | DNA
. | TRBJ2-7 | TRBD2 | TRBV11-2 | CASSLSGRAGYEQYF | TGTGCCAGCAGCTTAAGCGGGAGGGCCGGGTACGAGCAGTACTTC
. | TRBJ2-3 | . | TRBV30 | CAWSVRRRLRSDTQYF | TGTGCCTGGAGTGTAAGGCGCAGGCTCAGGTCAGATACGCAGTATTTT
. | TRBJ2-3 | TRBD2 | TRBV11-1 | CASSLMGSGSTDTQYF | TGTGCCAGCAGCTTAATGGGTAGCGGGAGTACAGATACGCAGTATTTT
. | TRBJ1-1 | . | TRBV6-4 | CASSPGPNTEAFF | TGTGCCAGCAGTCCAGGGCCGAACACTGAAGCTTTCTTT
few | TRBJ2-7 | . | TRBV7-6 | CASSLGAGETYEQYF | TGTGCCAGCAGCTTAGGGGCAGGGGAGACCTACGAGCAGTACTTC
few | TRBJ1-2 | . | TRBV7-9 | CASSFLPSPGRNYGYTF | TGTGCCAGCAGCTTCTTACCCTCCCCGGGTCGTAACTATGGCTACACCTTC
. | TRBJ1-5 | TRBD1 | TRBV7-2 | CASSLDRAKGQPQHF | TGTGCCAGCAGCCTGGACAGGGCGAAGGGGCAGCCCCAGCATTTT
. | TRBJ2-3 | TRBD1 | TRBV10-3 | CAISESTGSETDTQYF | TGTGCCATCAGTGAATCGACAGGGAGCGAAACAGATACGCAGTATTTT
. | TRBJ1-1 | TRBD1 | TRBV30 | CAWSSGGGTEAFF | TGTGCCTGGAGTTCAGGGGGCGGCACTGAAGCTTTCTTT
. | TRBJ1-6 | TRBD1 | TRBV5-1 | CASKEGAVNNSPLHF | TGCGCCAGCAAGGAGGGGGCGGTCAATAATTCACCCCTCCACTTT
. | TRBJ1-1 | TRBD1 | TRBV2 | CASSATGTGNTEAFF | TGTGCCAGCAGTGCGACCGGGACAGGGAACACTGAAGCTTTCTTT
once | TRBJ1-2 | . | TRBV30 | CAWSVLGVNSHGYTF | TGTGCCTGGAGTGTACTTGGTGTGAACTCCCATGGCTACACCTTC
. | TRBJ1-6 | . | TRBV5-5 | CASSLVAGVESPLHF | TGTGCCAGCAGCTTGGTGGCGGGGGTCGAGTCACCCCTCCACTTT
. | TRBJ1-6 | . | TRBV5-1 | CASSLGAGGDSPLHF | TGCGCCAGCAGCTTGGGGGCGGGTGGGGATTCACCCCTCCACTTT
. | TRBJ2-5 | . | TRBV28 | CASSHFGSSETQYF | TGTGCCAGCAGTCATTTCGGGAGTTCAGAGACCCAGTACTTC
. | TRBJ2-3 | TRBD1 | TRBV9 | CASSVEGTADLTDTQYF | TGTGCCAGCAGCGTAGAGGGGACAGCCGACCTCACAGATACGCAGTATTTT
few | TRBJ2-1 | . | TRBV7-2 | CASSPRGGGGGEQFF | TGTGCCAGCAGCCCCCGTGGAGGGGGGGGAGGTGAGCAGTTCTTC
. | TRBJ1-1 | . | TRBV6-1 | CASSVQAGVNTEAFF | TGTGCCAGCAGTGTCCAAGCCGGGGTGAACACTGAAGCTTTCTTT
. | TRBJ1-1 | . | TRBV6-5 | CASSPPGIGTEAFF | TGTGCCAGCAGTCCGCCCGGCATCGGGACTGAAGCTTTCTTT
. | TRBJ1-4 | TRBD1 | TRBV4-1 | CASSPSDRGRGEKLFF | TGCGCCAGCAGCCCTTCGGACAGGGGGCGAGGTGAAAAACTGTTTTTT
. | TRBJ1-6 | . | TRBV28 | CASSLAGGPLHF | TGTGCCAGCAGTCTCGCGGGGGGCCCCCTCCACTTT
. | TRBJ1-3 | . | TRBV30 | CAWNRDTRNTIYF | TGTGCCTGGAACCGGGACACCCGAAACACCATATATTTT
. | TRBJ1-4 | . | TRBV5-6 | CASSLERDEKLFF | TGTGCCAGCAGCTTGGAGAGGGATGAAAAACTGTTTTTT
. | TRBJ2-1 | . | TRBV2 | CASRVTGLSSYNEQFF | TGTGCCAGCAGAGTAACGGGACTTAGCTCCTACAATGAGCAGTTCTTC
. | TRBJ2-5 | . | TRBV5-4 | CASSLGTSLQETQYF | TGTGCCAGCAGTTTGGGGACAAGTCTACAAGAGACCCAGTACTTC